The entry below describes one TCR beta chain. Its antigen is unidentified. The PCR made use of 60 Vbeta and 13 Jbeta primers. Repertoires were generated with immunoSEQ multiplex PCR, while TCRdb's copy carries only in-frame clones and drops some. The table shows around 130,000 clones, with approximately 86% occurring only once. The data belong to a study of cytomegalovirus exposure and HLA in healthy donors. The study, taken as a whole, reports: It emerged from a later analysis that several of the most significant clusters appeared to be linked to common viral pathogens.

The germline V and J ends were trimmed by 5 bases and 2 bases, with 12 bases remaining between them. Germline V CDR1 and CDR2: MNHEY, SVGAGI. There are 14 residues in the CDR3. This TCR came from a boy aged 10-17 years in good health and CMV-seronegative. The sequenced material came from PBMCs. The rearrangement joins TRBV6-5 to TRBJ2-5, with D possibly matching TRBD2 (5 bases). CDR3 in DNA: TGTGCCAGCAGTGGACTCCTAAAGCAAGAGACCCAGTACTTC. This encodes CASSGLLKQETQYF.